This T cell receptor (beta chain) was found in a study of beta chain features in type 1 diabetes (dated by TCRdb to 2016 to 2019). About the full investigation: Mean age, gender distribution, total cell number and subset yield did not differ between patients and healthy donors. Across all samples, fewer than 110,000,000 sorted cells were examined, and cell number per subset correlated strongly with RNA yield. The study compared TCRB repertoires of sorted circulating CD4+ T cell subsets between recently diagnosed type 1 diabetes patients and matched healthy donors. Naive and central memory subsets were obtained from all 30 or so donors, but regulatory and stem cell-like memory subsets were isolated from only 8 patients and 8 healthy donors. Broader findings and caveats from the paper: HLA sub-analyses involved small numbers of individuals, so any influence of HLA type on TCRB rearrangement remained unresolved. Because cDNA rather than genomic DNA was sequenced, highly expressing activated cells could have been over-represented, although no difference in activation and CD3 levels was found between groups. Shorter templates might have been favored by PCR, but patient and control samples were amplified and corrected together, so both groups would have been affected equally by any skew. At VDJ recombination sites, patients with type 1 diabetes made fewer insertions and deleted more nucleotides, a pattern implying thymic rearrangement abnormalities. Naive, central memory and regulatory TCRB repertoires appeared more similar among patients than among healthy donors. In all four CD4+ subsets, TCRB CDR3 length was moderately but significantly shorter in type 1 diabetes patients.

From each donor, a single peripheral blood sample of roughly 0.11 L on average was drawn into heparinised tubes. Naive, central memory, regulatory and stem cell-like memory CD4+ T cells were sorted on a BD FACSAria II using a panel including CD45RO, CCR7, CD25, CD127, CD95 and CD27. Every sorted population had a purity above 95%. PBMCs were isolated right away by Lymphoprep density gradient centrifugation and were stained directly, without culture. Samples were stained and sorted in pairs, with one healthy donor and one patient per experiment, so that batch effects were minimized. Trimming removed 5 bases from V and 1 base from J, leaving 11 bases between the germline ends. Based on the germline V gene, the CDR1 and CDR2 sequences are SGHTA and FQGNSA. Its CDR3 holds 14 amino acids, cysteine through phenylalanine. The read is trimmed to its CDR3 DNA, 42 bases read in frame from base 1. The entire amount of isolated RNA was reverse transcribed using the High Capacity cDNA Reverse Transcription Kit, so the sequenced TCRB transcripts were expressed ones. Deep immunoSEQ sequencing was applied to naive, central memory and regulatory T cell samples, giving an average of about 3.6 million total reads per sample. Sorted cells were lysed in RLT buffer, and RNA was extracted using DNase-treated RNeasy Micro or Mini kits according to cell number. Each cell subset was processed on its own to prevent cross-contamination, while patient and healthy donor samples were processed together. The immunoSEQ multiplex PCR was used to amplify TCRB sequences from cDNA, yielding 87-bp fragments that span the CDR3 region. The amplicons were sequenced using the Illumina HiSeq platform. In the authors' own workflow: Synthetic template baselines were used to correct PCR bias computationally, reads within Hamming distance 2 were collapsed, and singletons that could not be merged were discarded. Reads were aligned to IMGT to assign V, D and J genes, CDR3 length, and insertions or deletions at six rearrangement sites. Within each subset, clonotype counts were normalized to sorted cell number, and only after that were true diversity and Gini coefficients computed with the tcR R package. The overlap coefficient, calculated on TCRB nucleotide sequences, was used to quantify repertoire sharing. As a proxy for the pre-selection repertoire, out-of-frame TCRB sequences from naive cells were analyzed. TCRdb's version of the immuneACCESS table is confined to in-frame rearrangements and falls short of the full clone set. An unresolved V gene accounts for under half of the shortfall where checked; the remainder is of unknown origin. That table supplies the V and J calls and clone size; D and trimming were determined from the DNA. The sample yields fewer than 900,000 clones; roughly 16% were counted once. The ten largest clones represent 0.02% to 0.03% of the sample.

About this clone: Its antigen target is currently unknown. The input lacks base qualities; no much larger clone sits a single base away.

The sequence is built from TRBV7-2 and TRBJ2-5; the D gene cannot be named for sure. The source material was naive CD4+ T cells from blood. The sample's cell subset or site label, in plain terms: true naive CD4+ T cells. The source of this sequence is a woman aged 18-29 years in good health. The DNA reads as follows: TGTGCCAGCAGCCGGACGCACTTCCAAGAGACCCAGTACTTC. Its amino acids are CASSRTHFQETQYF.